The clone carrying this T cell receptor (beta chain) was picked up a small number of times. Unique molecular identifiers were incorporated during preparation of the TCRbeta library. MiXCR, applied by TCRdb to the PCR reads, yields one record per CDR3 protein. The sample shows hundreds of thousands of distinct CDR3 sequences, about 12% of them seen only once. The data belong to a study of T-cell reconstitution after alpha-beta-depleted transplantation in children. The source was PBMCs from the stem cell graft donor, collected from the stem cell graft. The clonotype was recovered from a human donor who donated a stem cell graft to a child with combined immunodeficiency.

CDR3 DNA sequence: TGTGCCAGCAGCCGTACTAGCGGACGCTCCTACAATGAGCAGTTCTTC. It translates to CASSRTSGRSYNEQFF. This chain uses TRBV5-6 with TRBJ2-1; TRBD2 matches 8 bases. The CDR3 loop spans 16 amino acids. The V segment lost 4 bases and the J segment 0 bases; nucleotides outside the gene matches: 6. Germline CDR1 and CDR2: SGHDT and YYEEEE.